The table lists the clone carrying this T cell receptor beta chain with a few counts. Its matching antigen is unknown. TCRdb processed the 5' RACE reads anew with MiXCR; each CDR3 protein has one entry. Of around 340,000 distinct CDR3 sequences detected, roughly 13% appear once; the ten largest clones hold 20% to 25%. The data were taken from a study of T-cell memory formation after mild COVID-19. About the research overall: In these data, TCR clusters were largely donor specific. Regarding the study as a whole: Later expanders leaned CD4+, whereas day 15 to 85 contracting clones were balanced CD4/CD8. Among contracting clones, CD4+ were mainly CM/EM and CD8+ enriched in EMRA. Some clones that responded were present in memory (sampled pre-infection), which suggests cross-reactive memory joined.

The germline gives CDR1 MNHEY, CDR2 SVGAGI. This CDR3 contains 16 residues. Trimming took 6 bases from V and 8 from J; bases not matched to a gene: 13. Sequenced sample: PBMCs or a T cell subset sorted from them (not recorded which). The chain has TRBV6-5 and TRBJ1-6; 7 bases fit TRBD1. The origin of this receptor is a man between 18 and 35 years old who had mild COVID-19 (a few samples of this study predate the infection). Cell type and time point are not known. The CDR3 sequence is CASSPWRVRGDSPLHF. CDR3 bases: TGTGCCAGCAGCCCCTGGAGGGTCAGGGGGGATTCACCCCTCCACTTT.